Listed below are T cell receptor beta chains from one sample, sequenced in a study of blood T cell repertoires in COVID-19. This table comes from immunoSEQ multiplex PCR, and its TCRdb copy is limited to in-frame clones, with some not included. The profile shows around 250,000 clones, roughly 85% of them singletons. Specimen: peripheral blood. These TCRs come from a man over 45 with active or convalescent COVID-19. Each CDR3 is given without its conserved first and last residue. The order of the fields is V gene, J gene, CDR3 protein.

>TRBV3-1/TRBV3-2|TRBJ1-5
ASSQQGQPQH
>TRBV28|TRBJ1-6
ARDWGDRNNSPLH
>TRBV7-3|TRBJ2-2
ASSPSSAGELF
>TRBV7-9|TRBJ1-2
ASSRGQEDGYT
>TRBV14|TRBJ2-3
ASSQFIGRGGTDTQY
>TRBV19|TRBJ1-1
ASTSPGVTEAF
>TRBV4-1|TRBJ2-3
ASRPTRGPTASTDTQY
>TRBV28|TRBJ2-1
ASSPPVPGTEQF
>TRBV2|TRBJ1-3
ASSEISNGNTIY
>TRBV18|TRBJ2-7
ASSPARGHEQY
>TRBV5-1|TRBJ2-7
ASSLDFGRGLDEQY
>TRBV11-2|TRBJ1-3
ASTSRGSGNTIY
>TRBV6-5|TRBJ2-2
ASSPGRAGTGELF
>TRBV11-2|TRBJ1-3
ASSLPLDTIY
>TRBV3-1/TRBV3-2|TRBJ2-2
ASSQGLAGSLGELF
>TRBV21-1|TRBJ2-1
ASSKECGQDQQF
>TRBV27|TRBJ1-2
ASSPMDSGIIYGYT
>TRBV5-1|TRBJ1-1
ASRFTGATEAF
>TRBV4-1|TRBJ1-2
ASSQDIQGTYGYT
>TRBV18|TRBJ2-5
ASSPLPLAGDETQY
>TRBV28|TRBJ1-1
ASRSWTEAF
>TRBV30|TRBJ1-1
AWNRGLSEHSQAF
>TRBV19|TRBJ2-7
ASSMTGSTSYEQY
>TRBV10-3|TRBJ1-2
AINPGRGGGYT
>TRBV27|TRBJ1-1
ASSLFAGGRTEAF
>TRBV7-9|TRBJ1-6
ASSLAADSPNSPLH
>TRBV20-1|TRBJ1-4
SASYIVKGAIRRANEKLF
>TRBV29-1|TRBJ2-7
SVVVDRAYEQY
>TRBV7-9|TRBJ2-1
ASSQNLGLAGGDEQF
>TRBV12-5|TRBJ1-2
ASGLVVTRGDNYGYT
>TRBV15|TRBJ2-2
ATSRGPVTSGNTGELF
>TRBV28|TRBJ1-3
ASSLRGAGNTIY
>TRBV28|TRBJ1-5
ASLWGTGRNQPQH
>TRBV7-9|TRBJ2-3
ASSQLRDRGTDTQY
>TRBV6-5|TRBJ2-7
ASSYGTGGYEQY
>TRBV3-1/TRBV3-2|TRBJ1-1
ASSLGQGETEAF
>TRBV12-3/TRBV12-4|TRBJ1-5
ASSLTFNQPQH
>TRBV28|TRBJ1-2
ASSPTGLLGYGYT
>TRBV27|TRBJ2-5
ASSWSRGSETQY
>TRBV6-5|TRBJ1-1
ASRGGQVFEAF
>TRBV15|TRBJ2-3
ATSRERRETQY
>TRBV24-1|TRBJ2-3
ATSDSYTDTQY
>TRBV6-1|TRBJ2-1
ASSEIEIEQF
>TRBV24-1|TRBJ2-1
ATSDPGTSGFNEQF
>TRBV3-1/TRBV3-2|TRBJ1-1
ASSQPLGGTEAF